The source of this TCR beta chain is a study of CD8+ T cells in alopecia areata. Study-level results: It was less clear whether patients shared TCRs than it was in mice, possibly because of HLA. Lesional tissue from the scalp (especially in alopecia totalis/universalis) showed higher clonality than normal scalp.

For this clone: What it recognizes is unknown.

T lymphocytes (CD4+ and CD8+) were sorted from PBMCs. RNA extraction and reverse transcription yielded cDNA as sequencing template. Some clones are missing from TCRdb's copy, which holds only in-frame ones; the method was immunoSEQ multiplex PCR. The profile shows 93,000 or so clones, 55% of them singletons. This CDR3 region has 17 residues. Germline CDR1 and CDR2: SGHRS and YFSETQ. Trimming took 3 bases from V and 6 from J; bases not matched to a gene: 10. The specimen sequenced was CD4+ T cells sorted from blood. This TCR was recovered from a human donor in good health. The V gene is TRBV5-1, the J gene TRBJ2-2, with 11 nucleotides matching TRBD1. In DNA, the CDR3 is TGCGCCAGCAGCTGGAACCCGGGACAGGGGGGCGCCGGGGAGCTGTTTTTT. This translates into CASSWNPGQGGAGELFF.